This TCR beta chain was profiled in a study of control samples from healthy donors and cancer patients. With 8 bases removed from V and 1 base from J, the gap between germline ends came to 8 bases. Germline CDR1 and CDR2: KGHSH and LQKENI. The CDR3 is 12 residues long. Clones were read by immunoSEQ multiplex PCR, and TCRdb kept only the in-frame ones, dropping some. The data hold fewer than 90,000 clones, with approximately 84% observed a single time. The specimen sequenced was blood. This TCR derives from a man in his forties or fifties in good health. The chain couples TRBV18 to TRBJ1-1, with D hard to call. This chain's CDR3 is CASASGNTEAFF. The CDR3 DNA reads as TGTGCCAGCGCCTCAGGGAACACTGAAGCTTTCTTT.